Presented here are 10 T cell receptor beta chains from one specimen sequenced in a study of long-term antiretroviral therapy in people with HIV. The authors ran the immunoSEQ assay, v3.0, at survey level. The repertoire was sequenced with immunoSEQ multiplex PCR; TCRdb's copy has only in-frame clones and lacks some. Here the sample spans some 31,000 clones, approximately 84% being singletons. Sequences were derived from unsorted PBMCs, sampled 3.1 years after starting antiretroviral therapy. These receptors all stem from a woman between 45 and 60 years old with HIV.

The sample holds a few counts of this clone. The DNA for the CDR3 is TGCGCCAGCAGCCCTGGGACAGGGGGCTTTGTCACCGGGGAGCTGTTTTTT. Translation gives CASSPGTGGFVTGELFF. The J gene is TRBJ2-2, the V gene TRBV5-1; 12 positions agree with TRBD1. Trimming took 4 bases from V and 4 from J; bases not matched to a gene: 8. Looked up from germline, CDR1 is SGHRS and CDR2 is YFSETQ. There are 17 residues in the CDR3.

This clone has a single count. This chain uses TRBV9 with TRBJ2-3; D ambiguous. Trimming removed 4 bases at V and 4 bases at J, with 13 bases between. Germline CDR1 reads SGDLS; CDR2 reads YYNGEE. CDR3 length equals 14 residues. The CDR3 coding sequence is TGTGCCAGCAGCCTTAGAAGCTGGGCAGATACGCAGTATTTT. This sequence encodes CASSLRSWADTQYF.

This clone has more than one count but fewer than ten. This chain links TRBV30 with TRBJ1-3, with D tentatively TRBD1 (6 bases). CDR1 and CDR2 (germline): GTSNPN, SVGIG (reference sequence). This CDR3 is 14 amino acids long. Trimming left V 7 bases short and J 2 bases short, with 15 bases between. The CDR3 DNA sequence: TGTGCCTACTCCAGGGGCGCCGCTGGAAACACCATATATTTT. The encoded protein is CAYSRGAAGNTIYF.

This chain uses TRBV5-1 with TRBJ2-1; D unresolved. The germline gives CDR1 SGHRS, CDR2 YFSETQ. Trimming pared 4 bases from V and 8 bases from J, leaving 10 bases between. The CDR3 contains 12 residues. The CDR3 DNA reads as TGCGCCAGCAGCAAGACATTGGATGAGCAGTTCTTC. This gives the protein CASSKTLDEQFF.

The gene calls are TRBV6-1 and TRBJ2-7; the D is unclear. The CDR3 runs to 13 residues. Between the trimmed V and J ends, which lost 0 bases and 3 bases, there was a span of 6 bases. In germline, CDR1 is MNHNS, CDR2 SASEGT. This chain's CDR3 is CASSEAQVYEQYV. As DNA, the CDR3 is TGTGCCAGCAGTGAAGCTCAGGTCTACGAGCAGTACGTC.

The chain is built from TRBV11-2 and TRBJ2-7; D ambiguous. V lost 4 bases and J 5 bases, leaving 9 bases between the germline ends. This CDR3 region has 12 residues. Looked up from germline, CDR1 is SGHAT and CDR2 is FQNNGV. CDR3 loop: CASSWGMDEQYV. CDR3 sequence (DNA): TGTGCCAGCAGCTGGGGAATGGACGAGCAGTACGTC.

The chain employs TRBV5-8 and TRBJ2-5; 8 nucleotides align to TRBD2. CDR3 length: 16 amino acids. Trimming at V came to 0 bases and at J to 1 base, leaving 5 bases not matched to a gene. Germline values: CDR1 SGHTS, CDR2 YDEGEE. DNA of the CDR3: TGTGCCAGCAGCTTGGGTGGCGGGGGGTTCCAAGAGACCCAGTACTTC. Its translation is CASSLGGGGFQETQYF.

The gene calls are TRBV19 and TRBJ2-3; D tentatively reads TRBD1 or TRBD2 (5 bases each). V lost 7 bases, J lost 3 bases, and 11 bases lay in between. CDR1 is LNHDA and CDR2 is SQIVND in the germline V gene (reference sequence). CDR3 size: 13 residues. The CDR3 DNA reads TGTGCCAGTAAGATTGGGGGTACAGATACGCAGTATTTT. Translation gives CASKIGGTDTQYF.

V gene TRBV5-1 combines with J gene TRBJ1-1; no reliable D call. The CDR3 extends over 14 amino acids. The germline V gene has CDR1 SGHRS and CDR2 YFSETQ. V was clipped by 0 bases and J by 5 bases, with 11 bases between them. The CDR3 sequence: CASSLAEQLTEAFF. The CDR3 DNA reads as TGCGCCAGCAGCTTGGCCGAACAGTTAACTGAAGCTTTCTTT.

The V gene is TRBV18, the J gene TRBJ1-6; D perhaps matches TRBD1 (6 bases). The V end lost 2 bases, the J end lost 8 bases, and 13 bases lay between the germline ends. This CDR3 comprises 15 residues. Germline V lookup: CDR1 KGHSH, CDR2 LQKENI. Written as DNA, the CDR3 is TGTGCCAGCTCACCAGACGGGGGGGCCTATTCACCCCTCCACTTT. Translating it yields CASSPDGGAYSPLHF.